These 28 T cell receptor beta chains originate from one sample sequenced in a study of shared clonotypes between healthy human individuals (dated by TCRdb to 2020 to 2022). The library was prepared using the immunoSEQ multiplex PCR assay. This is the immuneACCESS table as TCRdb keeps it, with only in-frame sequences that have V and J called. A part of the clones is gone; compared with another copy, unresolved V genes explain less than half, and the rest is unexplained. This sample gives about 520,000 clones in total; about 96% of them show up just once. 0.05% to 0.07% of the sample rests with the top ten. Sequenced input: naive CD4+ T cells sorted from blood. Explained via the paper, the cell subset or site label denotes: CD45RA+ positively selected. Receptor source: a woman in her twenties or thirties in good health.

In DNA form, the CDR3 reads TGTGCCATCCCTATGAGGAGGGACATGGAGGTTTGGAGTGAGCAGTTCTTC. Encoded protein: CAIPMRRDMEVWSEQFF. V gene TRBV7-9 combines with J gene TRBJ2-1, with D perhaps TRBD1 or TRBD2 (6 bases each). CDR3 size: 17 residues. Trimming pared 10 bases from V and 9 bases from J, leaving 31 bases between. Germline V gene data show CDR1 as SEHNR and CDR2 as FQNEAQ (reference sequence).

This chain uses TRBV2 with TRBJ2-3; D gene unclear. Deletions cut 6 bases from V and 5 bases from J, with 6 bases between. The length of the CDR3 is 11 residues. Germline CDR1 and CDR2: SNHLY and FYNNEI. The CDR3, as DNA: TGTGCCAGCAGATTGGGAGATACGCAGTATTTT. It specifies CASRLGDTQYF.

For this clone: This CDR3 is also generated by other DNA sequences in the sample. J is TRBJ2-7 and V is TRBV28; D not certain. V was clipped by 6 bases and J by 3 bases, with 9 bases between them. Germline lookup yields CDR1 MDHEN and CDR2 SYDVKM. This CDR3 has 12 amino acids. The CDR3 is CASSPDGYEQYF. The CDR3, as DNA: TGTGCCAGCAGCCCTGACGGCTACGAGCAGTACTTC.

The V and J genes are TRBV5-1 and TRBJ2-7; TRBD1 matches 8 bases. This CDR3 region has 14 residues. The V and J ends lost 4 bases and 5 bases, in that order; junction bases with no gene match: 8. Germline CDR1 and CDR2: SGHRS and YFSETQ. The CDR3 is CASSLRQGWHEQYF. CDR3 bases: TGCGCCAGCAGCCTTCGACAGGGGTGGCACGAGCAGTACTTC.

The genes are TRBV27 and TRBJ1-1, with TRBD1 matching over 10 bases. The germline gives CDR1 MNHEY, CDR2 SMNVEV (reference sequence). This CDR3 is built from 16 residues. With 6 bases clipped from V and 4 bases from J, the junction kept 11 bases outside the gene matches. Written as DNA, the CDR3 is TGTGCCAGCAGCCCTATAGGGACAGGGGATGTCACTGAAGCTTTCTTT. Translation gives CASSPIGTGDVTEAFF.

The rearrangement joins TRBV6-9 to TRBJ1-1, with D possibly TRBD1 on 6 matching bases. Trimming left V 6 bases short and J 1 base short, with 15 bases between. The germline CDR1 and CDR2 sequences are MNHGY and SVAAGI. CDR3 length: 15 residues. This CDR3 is CASRNQQGRNTEAFF. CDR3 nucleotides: TGTGCCAGCAGGAATCAACAGGGCCGGAACACTGAAGCTTTCTTT.

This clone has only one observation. CDR3 loop: CASSQVGTRDMRKLFF. Here the CDR3 DNA reads TGCGCCAGCAGCCAAGTCGGCACCAGGGATATGAGAAAACTGTTTTTT. This chain uses TRBV4-1 with TRBJ1-4; a weak D match, TRBD1 (5 bases). Trimming removed 1 base from V and 10 bases from J, with 19 bases in between. CDR1 is MGHRA and CDR2 is YSYEKL in the germline V gene. This CDR3 spans 16 amino acids.

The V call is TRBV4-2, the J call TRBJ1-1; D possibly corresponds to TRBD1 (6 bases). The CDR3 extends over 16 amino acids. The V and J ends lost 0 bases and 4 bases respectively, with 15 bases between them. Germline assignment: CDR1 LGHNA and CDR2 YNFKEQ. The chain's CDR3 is CASSQDLGGVGTEAFF. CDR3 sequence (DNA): TGTGCCAGCAGCCAAGATCTCGGGGGCGTCGGCACTGAAGCTTTCTTT.

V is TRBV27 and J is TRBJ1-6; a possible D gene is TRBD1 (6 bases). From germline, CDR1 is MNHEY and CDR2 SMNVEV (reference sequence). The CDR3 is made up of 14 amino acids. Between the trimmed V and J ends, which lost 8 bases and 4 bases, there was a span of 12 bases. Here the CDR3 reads CASQKDRYNSPLHF. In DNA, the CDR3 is TGTGCCAGCCAAAAGGACAGATATAATTCACCCCTCCACTTT.

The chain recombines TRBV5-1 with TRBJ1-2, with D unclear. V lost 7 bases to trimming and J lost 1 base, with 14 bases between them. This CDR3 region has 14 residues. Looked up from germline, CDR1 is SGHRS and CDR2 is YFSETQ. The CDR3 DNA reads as TGCGCCAGCCATGACGGGGTCAATAACTATGGCTACACCTTC. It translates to CASHDGVNNYGYTF.

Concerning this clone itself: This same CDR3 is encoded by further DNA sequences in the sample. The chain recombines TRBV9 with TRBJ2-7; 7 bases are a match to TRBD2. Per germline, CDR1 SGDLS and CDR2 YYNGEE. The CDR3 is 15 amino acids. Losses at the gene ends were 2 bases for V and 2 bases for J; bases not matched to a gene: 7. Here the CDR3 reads CASSVGLAETYEQYF. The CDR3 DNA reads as TGTGCCAGCAGCGTCGGGCTAGCGGAAACCTACGAGCAGTACTTC. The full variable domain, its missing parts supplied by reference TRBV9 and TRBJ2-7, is DSGVTQTPKHLITATGQRVTLRCSPRSGDLSVYWYQQSLDQGLQFLIQYYNGEERAKGNILERFSAQQFPDLHSELNLSSLELGDSALYFCASSVGLAETYEQYFGPGTRLTVT.

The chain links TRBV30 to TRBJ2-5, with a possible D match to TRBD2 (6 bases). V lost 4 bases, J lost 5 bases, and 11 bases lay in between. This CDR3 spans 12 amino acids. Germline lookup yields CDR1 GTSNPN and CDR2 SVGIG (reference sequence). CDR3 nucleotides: TGTGCCTGGACCCCTGGAGGGGAGACCCAGTACTTC. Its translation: CAWTPGGETQYF.

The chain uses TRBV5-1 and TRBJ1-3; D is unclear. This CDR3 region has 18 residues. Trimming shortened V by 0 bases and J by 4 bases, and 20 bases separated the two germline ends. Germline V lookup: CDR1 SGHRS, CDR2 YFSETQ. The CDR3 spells CASSLVPGPKGGGNTIYF. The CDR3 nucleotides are TGCGCCAGCAGCTTGGTCCCGGGCCCCAAGGGCGGGGGAAACACCATATATTTT.

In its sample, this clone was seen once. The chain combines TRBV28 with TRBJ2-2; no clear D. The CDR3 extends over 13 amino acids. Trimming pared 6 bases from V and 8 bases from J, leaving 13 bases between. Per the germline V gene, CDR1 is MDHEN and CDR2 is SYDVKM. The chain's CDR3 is CASSLYTPGELFF. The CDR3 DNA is TGTGCCAGCAGCTTGTACACCCCTGGGGAGCTGTTTTTT.

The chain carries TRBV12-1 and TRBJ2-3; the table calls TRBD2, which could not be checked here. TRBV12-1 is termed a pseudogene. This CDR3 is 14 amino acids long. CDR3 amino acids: CASSSQREADTQYF. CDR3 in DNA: TGTGCCAGCAGCTCGCAGCGGGAGGCAGATACGCAGTATTTT.

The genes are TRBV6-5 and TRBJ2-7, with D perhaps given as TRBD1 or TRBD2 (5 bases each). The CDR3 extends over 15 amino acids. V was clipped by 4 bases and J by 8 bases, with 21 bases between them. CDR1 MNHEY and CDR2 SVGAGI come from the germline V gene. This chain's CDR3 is CASSSRPALGVQQYF. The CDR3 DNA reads TGTGCCAGCAGTTCTCGACCGGCTTTGGGGGTCCAGCAGTACTTC.

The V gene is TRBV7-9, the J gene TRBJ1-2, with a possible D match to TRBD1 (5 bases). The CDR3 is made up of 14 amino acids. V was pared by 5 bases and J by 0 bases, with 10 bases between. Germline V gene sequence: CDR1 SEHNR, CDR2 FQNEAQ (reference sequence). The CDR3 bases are TGTGCCAGCAGCCTTAGAGGGGCTAACTATGGCTACACCTTC. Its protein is CASSLRGANYGYTF.

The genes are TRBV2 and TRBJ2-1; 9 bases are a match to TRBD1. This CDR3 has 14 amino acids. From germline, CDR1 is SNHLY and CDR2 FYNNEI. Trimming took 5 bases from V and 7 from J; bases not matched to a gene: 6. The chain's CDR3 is CASSLQGAGNEQFF. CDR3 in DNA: TGTGCCAGCAGTTTACAGGGGGCGGGTAATGAGCAGTTCTTC. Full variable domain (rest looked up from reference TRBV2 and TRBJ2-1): EPEVTQTPSHQVTQMGQEVILRCVPISNHLYFYWYRQILGQKVEFLVSFYNNEISEKSEIFDDQFSVERPDGSNFTLKIRSTKLEDSAMYFCASSLQGAGNEQFFGPGTRLTVL.

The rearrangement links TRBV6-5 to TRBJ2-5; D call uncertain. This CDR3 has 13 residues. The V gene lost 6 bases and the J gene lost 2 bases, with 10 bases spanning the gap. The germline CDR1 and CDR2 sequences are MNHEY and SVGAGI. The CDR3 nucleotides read TGTGCCAGCAGAGTAGGGATTCAAGAGACCCAGTACTTC. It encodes CASRVGIQETQYF.

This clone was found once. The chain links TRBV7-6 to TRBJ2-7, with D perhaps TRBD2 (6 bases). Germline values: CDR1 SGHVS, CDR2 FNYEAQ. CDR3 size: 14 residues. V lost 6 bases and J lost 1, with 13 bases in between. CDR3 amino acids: CASRRARGSYEQYF. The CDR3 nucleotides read TGTGCCAGCAGACGCGCCCGGGGGTCCTACGAGCAGTACTTC.

CDR3 in amino acids: CASSLVQLAGALPRAADTQYF. CDR3 nucleotides: TGTGCCAGCAGCTTAGTACAACTAGCGGGGGCGCTTCCGAGGGCCGCAGATACGCAGTATTTT. The chain uses TRBV7-6 and TRBJ2-3; 11 nucleotides match TRBD2. This CDR3 comprises 21 residues. Germline V gene sequence: CDR1 SGHVS, CDR2 FNYEAQ. V lost 1 base to trimming and J lost 4 bases; unmatched junction nucleotides: 19.

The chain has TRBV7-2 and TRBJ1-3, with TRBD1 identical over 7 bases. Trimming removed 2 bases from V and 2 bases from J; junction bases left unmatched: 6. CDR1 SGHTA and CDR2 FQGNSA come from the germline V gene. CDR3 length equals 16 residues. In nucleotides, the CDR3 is TGTGCCAGCAGCTTAATCGTCCAGGGGGCTGGAAACACCATATATTTT. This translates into CASSLIVQGAGNTIYF.

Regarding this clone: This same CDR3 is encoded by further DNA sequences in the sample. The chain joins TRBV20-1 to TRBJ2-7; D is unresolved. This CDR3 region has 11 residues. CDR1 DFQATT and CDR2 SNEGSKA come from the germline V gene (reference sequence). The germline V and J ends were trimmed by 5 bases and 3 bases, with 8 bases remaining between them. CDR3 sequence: CSAGRDYEQYF. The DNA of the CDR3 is TGCAGTGCTGGTAGGGACTACGAGCAGTACTTC.

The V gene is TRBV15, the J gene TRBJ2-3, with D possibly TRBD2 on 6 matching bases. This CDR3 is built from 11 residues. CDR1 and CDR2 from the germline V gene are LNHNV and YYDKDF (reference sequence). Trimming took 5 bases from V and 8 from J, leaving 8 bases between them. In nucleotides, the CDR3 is TGTGCCACCAGCGTTAGCGGTACGCAGTATTTT. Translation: CATSVSGTQYF.

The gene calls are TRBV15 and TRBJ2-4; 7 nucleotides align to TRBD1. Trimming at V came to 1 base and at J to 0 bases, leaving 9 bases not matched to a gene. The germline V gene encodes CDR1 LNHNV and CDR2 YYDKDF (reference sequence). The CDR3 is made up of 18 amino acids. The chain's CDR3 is CATSRAGQTILAKNIQYF. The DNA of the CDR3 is TGTGCCACCAGCAGAGCGGGACAGACGATTCTAGCCAAAAACATTCAGTACTTC.

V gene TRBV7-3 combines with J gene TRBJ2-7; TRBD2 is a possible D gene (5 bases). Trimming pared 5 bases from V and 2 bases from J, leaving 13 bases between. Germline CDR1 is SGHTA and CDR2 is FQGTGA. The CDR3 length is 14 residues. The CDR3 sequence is CASSREPTTYEQYF. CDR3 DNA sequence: TGTGCCAGCAGCCGGGAACCGACTACCTACGAGCAGTACTTC.

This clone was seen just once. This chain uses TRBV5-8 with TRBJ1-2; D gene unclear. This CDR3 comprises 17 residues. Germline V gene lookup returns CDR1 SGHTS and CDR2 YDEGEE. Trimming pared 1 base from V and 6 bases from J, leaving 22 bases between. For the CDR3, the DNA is TGTGCCAGCAGCTTGTTCGGCTTCACGGACCTCGATCATGGCTACACCTTC. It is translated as CASSLFGFTDLDHGYTF.

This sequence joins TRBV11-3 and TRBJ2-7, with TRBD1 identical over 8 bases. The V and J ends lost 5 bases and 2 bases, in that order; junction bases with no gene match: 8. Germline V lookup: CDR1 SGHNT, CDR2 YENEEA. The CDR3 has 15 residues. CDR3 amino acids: CASSLGTGLPYEQYF. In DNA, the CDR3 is TGTGCCAGCAGCCTGGGGACAGGTCTCCCCTACGAGCAGTACTTC.